This T cell receptor beta chain was obtained from a study of blood T cells in healthy people across ages (dated by TCRdb to the mid-2010s). Study-level background: In model experiments, template switching captured about one uniquely barcoded TCR beta cDNA molecule for every two T cells. Using deep sequencing normalized with unique cDNA molecular identifiers, the study measured how TCR beta repertoire diversity changes with age. The study analyzed two additional independent replicas of 1 million unique cDNA reads from the same blood draw for two donors, one aged 18 to 30 and one aged 80 or older. The donors were split into four age groups: young (average about 16 years), middle-aged (roughly 40), aged (62) and long-lived (roughly 77). To avoid experimental bias, donors of different ages were randomly spread across the sequencing lanes. On the study overall, not on this receptor specifically: Compared with the aged group, the long-lived group had more naive CD4+ T cells, fewer expanded clones and increased TCR diversity, a pattern suggesting age selection. Observed TCR beta diversity correlated strongly with the percentage of naive T cells measured by flow cytometry. Because donor CMV infection status was unknown, age-related changes in expanded clonotypes were potentially confounded. Because profiling used bulk unsorted PBMCs, naive and antigen-experienced compartments could not be compared conclusively. Estimates of total diversity based on one million sequenced T cells were regarded as lower bounds and as underestimates. As age increased, observed TCR beta diversity per million T cells dropped in a roughly linear way, and a significant reduction was already evident by age 40.

This clonotype was seen many times. Its antigen is still unknown. The record has no base qualities; no much larger clone is one base away. V sheds 8 bases and J sheds 0 bases, leaving 5 bases between their ends. The CDR3 sequence holds 13 residues, the cysteine and phenylalanine included. The CDR3 DNA has 39 bases and is translated from base 1. CDR1 is given as MNHEY and CDR2 as SMNVEV, both from the germline V gene (reference sequence). Donors were a few dozen systemically healthy Caucasian individuals from Russia aged about 6 to 100 years. Each donor gave 8.5 to 10 milliliters of peripheral blood, collected into EDTA-treated Vacutainer tubes. Ficoll-Paque density-gradient centrifugation was used to isolate PBMCs, with at least 6.5 million per sample. Trizol reagent was used to extract total RNA from the PBMCs, yielding at least 6 micrograms per sample. The percentages of naive CD45RAhigh/CD27high T cells were determined by flow cytometry on a PBMC aliquot from every donor.

Library preparation used 5' RACE. The data were produced on an Illumina HiSeq 2500. The second PCR ran for about 6 to 12 cycles and used a J-beta primer mix along with a sample-barcoded 5' primer. A unique molecular identifier was introduced onto each TCR beta cDNA molecule by a template-switch 5' adaptor carrying 12 random nucleotides. At least 3 million CDR3-containing paired-end reads were obtained from each sample. The Mint cDNA synthesis kit, primed by a TRBC-specific oligonucleotide, was used to synthesize first-strand cDNA from all RNA. Following uracil-DNA glycosylase treatment, a first 18-cycle PCR with universal primers M1SS and BC2_uni_R was performed on all cDNA. The authors processed their data as follows. For normalization, 1 million high-quality reads were randomly selected from each sample, with every read carrying a distinct molecular identifier. Instead of being binned into consensus sequences, reads with shared molecular identifiers were discarded. MiTCR, set to a Q25 quality threshold and the strictest error-elimination algorithm, was used for CDR3 identification, clonotype clustering and error correction. A nonparametric unseen species model with Euler transformation was used to estimate a lower bound on total TCR beta diversity. Using fastp trimming at Q25 and MiXCR clonotype assembly, TCRdb reanalyzed the public sequencing data and kept in-frame beta chains. Duplicate CDR3 protein sequences are folded into a single record with the most common DNA and genes. The V and J calls and clone size are TCRdb's, not the authors'. The sample has around 1.5 million distinct CDR3 sequences on record, roughly a third of them singletons. About 11% of the sample is taken by the ten largest.

The receptor chain draws on TRBV27 and TRBJ2-6, with an unclear D gene assignment. Sample: blood. The TCR sequence derives from a woman aged 25 to 39 in good health. The nucleotides read TGTGCCAGCTCACTCTCTGGGGCCAACGTCCTGACTTTC. Its product reads: CASSLSGANVLTF.